Listed below are T cell receptor beta chains from one sample, sequenced in a study of control samples from healthy donors and cancer patients. The table came from immunoSEQ multiplex PCR; TCRdb's copy has only in-frame clones and leaves some out. Among some 140,000 clones listed, 75% to 90% were seen once. The sample taken for sequencing was blood. The receptor source for this set is a woman between 25 and 40 years old in good health. Both conserved end residues are part of each CDR3. The D gene is left open where the match is weak.

TRBV6-1	TRBJ2-7	-	TGTGCCAGCAGTGAAGCGGGTTACGAGCAGTACTTC	CASSEAGYEQYF
TRBV9	TRBJ2-1	-	TGTGCCAGCGCCCCGAGGGGGGAGGTGAATGAGCAGTTCTTC	CASAPRGEVNEQFF
TRBV2	TRBJ2-7	-	TGTGCCAGCAGACCCGGGACTTCGATCTACGAGCAGTACTTC	CASRPGTSIYEQYF
TRBV4-2	TRBJ1-5	TRBD1	TGTGCCAGCAGCCTGACAGGGGGGCAAAGCAATCAGCCCCAGCATTTT	CASSLTGGQSNQPQHF
TRBV11-3	TRBJ2-7	-	TGTGCCAGCAGCCGGGAACAGGGTGCGCAGTACTTC	CASSREQGAQYF
TRBV27	TRBJ2-7	-	TGTGCCAGCACCCGAAGCCTTGGGGGCCGCGAGCAGTACTTC	CASTRSLGGREQYF
TRBV28	TRBJ1-2	TRBD1	TGTGCCAGCAGTTCCTCACCGGCGGAGGGGGCAGGTGGCTACACCTTC	CASSSSPAEGAGGYTF
TRBV6-4	TRBJ2-1	TRBD2	TGTGCCAGCAGTGACTCGGGACTAGCGGGAGTAAATGAGCAGTTCTTC	CASSDSGLAGVNEQFF
TRBV18	TRBJ2-5	-	TGTGCCAGCTCACCACAGGGACTCCAAGAGACCCAGTACTTC	CASSPQGLQETQYF
TRBV7-6	TRBJ2-3	TRBD2	TGTGCCAGCGCCCCCCCGGGACTAGCGCCGAGCACAGATACGCAGTATTTT	CASAPPGLAPSTDTQYF
TRBV6-5	TRBJ1-1	-	TGTGCCAGCACCCGAGGGAAGAACACTGAAGCTTTCTTT	CASTRGKNTEAFF
TRBV27	TRBJ1-3	TRBD1	TGTGCCAGCAGTTTGACCACACCGGGACAGGCAATTCATCCCGGAAACACCATATATTTT	CASSLTTPGQAIHPGNTIYF
TRBV6-5	TRBJ2-1	-	TGTGCCAGCAGTTACTCGAGGGTCGCAGTTGAGCAGTTCTTC	CASSYSRVAVEQFF
TRBV7-9	TRBJ2-6	TRBD2	TGTGCCAGCAGCGCGAGCGGGAGAGGGGCCAACGTCCTGACTTTC	CASSASGRGANVLTF
TRBV30	TRBJ2-2	TRBD1	TGTGCCTTAGGACAGGGCTGGGACACCGGGGAGCTGTTTTTT	CALGQGWDTGELFF
TRBV14	TRBJ2-7	-	TGTGCCAGCAGCCCCGTGGGGTTCGGCGAGCAGTACTTC	CASSPVGFGEQYF
TRBV9	TRBJ2-1	-	TGTGCCAGCAGCGTAGGCCCCGACGGGGAGCAGTTCTTC	CASSVGPDGEQFF